Listed here are 24 T cell receptor beta chains from one sample, sequenced in a study of cytomegalovirus exposure and HLA in healthy donors. Primers for the PCR totalled 60 Vbeta and 13 Jbeta. Profiled with immunoSEQ multiplex PCR; TCRdb holds only in-frame clones, not every one. The table records more than 80,000 clones, around 73% of them present only once. Sequenced input: PBMCs. These receptors all come from a woman aged 40-49 years in good health and CMV-seropositive.

Concerning this clone itself: Other nucleotide sequences from this sample produce the same CDR3. The chain couples TRBV29-1 to TRBJ2-1; weak D call: TRBD2 (6 bases). Germline V gene lookup returns CDR1 SQVTM and CDR2 ANQGSEA. The CDR3 loop spans 16 amino acids. Trimming stripped 3 bases from V and 2 bases from J, with 17 bases between. CDR3 nucleotide sequence: TGCAGCGTTGAGGATCGGGGCGGGACCGCCTACAATGAGCAGTTCTTC. This translates into CSVEDRGGTAYNEQFF.

In this sample, this clone turned up a few times. V is TRBV5-1 and J is TRBJ2-7, with D perhaps TRBD1 (6 bases). This CDR3 contains 15 residues. The germline V gene has CDR1 SGHRS and CDR2 YFSETQ. Trimming removed 3 bases from V and 0 bases from J, with 13 bases in between. CDR3 bases: TGCGCCAGCAGCTCGCCCGGACAGCGCTCCTACGAGCAGTACTTC. It is translated as CASSSPGQRSYEQYF.

V gene TRBV28 combines with J gene TRBJ1-1; D ambiguous. This CDR3 contains 12 residues. CDR1 MDHEN and CDR2 SYDVKM come from the germline V gene. V was shortened by 3 bases and J by 4 bases, with 6 bases between the two germline ends. This CDR3 reads CASSFGSTEAFF. The CDR3 region has the DNA TGTGCCAGCAGTTTCGGGTCCACTGAAGCTTTCTTT.

The rearrangement uses TRBV27 and TRBJ2-7; 10 nucleotides align to TRBD1. V shed 0 bases and J 2 bases; nucleotides not matched to a gene: 4. The V gene's germline CDR1 is MNHEY and CDR2 SMNVEV (reference sequence). The CDR3 contains 16 residues. The DNA for the CDR3 is TGTGCCAGCAGTTTATCTCCGGGACAGGGGCCCTACGAGCAGTACTTC. Residues: CASSLSPGQGPYEQYF.

The chain uses TRBV9 and TRBJ2-3; 9 nucleotides match TRBD2. Unmatched junction bases numbered 5, after V lost 3 bases and J lost 0 bases. The CDR3 totals 16 residues. Looked up from germline, CDR1 is SGDLS and CDR2 is YYNGEE. The CDR3 region is CASSDRLAESTDTQYF. CDR3 coding DNA: TGTGCCAGCAGCGACAGACTAGCGGAGAGCACAGATACGCAGTATTTT.

The chain joins TRBV27 to TRBJ2-1; 8 nucleotides match TRBD2. Germline V lookup: CDR1 MNHEY, CDR2 SMNVEV (reference sequence). V trimming: 0 bases; J trimming: 8 bases; junction bases outside the gene matches: 6. This CDR3 region has 15 residues. In nucleotides, the CDR3 is TGTGCCAGCAGTTTATCAGCGGGAGATCCCTATGAGCAGTTCTTC. It specifies CASSLSAGDPYEQFF.

V is TRBV6-1 and J is TRBJ2-1, with D perhaps TRBD2 (6 bases). Germline-derived CDR1 and CDR2 are MNHNS and SASEGT. This CDR3 has 16 residues. V gave up 0 bases and J gave up 0 bases, with 9 bases separating them. The CDR3, as DNA: TGTGCCAGCAGTGAAGCCGGGGGAATCTCCTACAATGAGCAGTTCTTC. Protein product: CASSEAGGISYNEQFF.

The chain is built from TRBV7-7 and TRBJ2-1, with TRBD2 matching 8 bases. The CDR3 covers 16 residues. CDR1 and CDR2 (germline): SSHAT, FNYEAQ (reference sequence). CDR3 sequence (DNA): TGTGCTACCCCCTCTTCCGCGGGAGGCCACCGGGGTGAGCAGTTCTTC. This gives the protein CATPSSAGGHRGEQFF.

The chain carries TRBV19 and TRBJ2-7; D might be TRBD2 (5 bases). Deletions cut 6 bases from V and 1 base from J, with 13 bases between. The germline V gene has CDR1 LNHDA and CDR2 SQIVND (reference sequence). The CDR3 has 14 residues. Here the CDR3 reads CASRDSRGSYEQYF. The CDR3 coding sequence is TGTGCCAGTAGGGACTCCCGGGGATCCTACGAGCAGTACTTC.

In regard to this clone: Compared with germline, one end of the junction differs, possibly owing to a read error. The chain carries TRBV7-9 and TRBJ2-3; D is ambiguous. Germline CDR1 SEHNR, CDR2 FQNEAQ (reference sequence). The CDR3 covers 12 residues. The DNA for the CDR3 is TGTTCCAGCAGCTTAGCCGGAGATACGCAGTATTTT. This encodes CSSSLAGDTQYF. The full variable domain, with the rest looked up from reference TRBV7-9 and TRBJ2-3, is DTGVSQNPRHKITKRGQNVTFRCDPISEHNRLYWYRQTLGQGPEFLTYFQNEAQLEKSRLLSDRFSAERPKGSFSTLEIQRTEQGDSAMYLCSSSLAGDTQYFGPGTRLTVL.

The chain employs TRBV19 and TRBJ2-1; a weak D match, TRBD2 (5 bases). V lost 5 bases, J lost 7 bases, and 21 bases lay in between. Germline-derived CDR1 and CDR2 are LNHDA and SQIVND (reference sequence). This CDR3 has 16 residues. CDR3 in amino acids: CASSSLLAQAWNEQFF. The CDR3 region has the DNA TGTGCCAGTAGTTCGCTCCTAGCACAAGCGTGGAATGAGCAGTTCTTC.

The chain carries TRBV6-6 and TRBJ2-7; TRBD2 matches at 8 bases. Per the germline V gene, CDR1 is MNHNY and CDR2 is SVGAGI (reference sequence). This CDR3 has 15 residues. V was clipped by 2 bases and J by 6 bases; unmatched bases: 9. The CDR3 nucleotides are TGTGCCAGCAGTTACCGGCCGGCGGGAGGCTCCGAGCAGTACTTC. Protein sequence: CASSYRPAGGSEQYF.

This chain uses TRBV28 with TRBJ2-1; D is possibly TRBD1 (8 bases). With 7 bases removed from V and 8 bases from J, the gap between germline ends came to 18 bases. The CDR3 runs to 14 residues. Germline assignment: CDR1 MDHEN and CDR2 SYDVKM. The CDR3 DNA reads as TGTGCCAGCAAAACAGGGGGAGGGCTCTATGAGCAGTTCTTC. Translation gives CASKTGGGLYEQFF. Combining the CDR3 with reference TRBV28 and TRBJ2-1 gives the whole variable domain DVKVTQSSRYLVKRTGEKVFLECVQDMDHENMFWYRQDPGLGLRLIYFSYDVKMKEKGDIPEGYSVSREKKERFSLILESASTNQTSMYLCASKTGGGLYEQFFGPGTRLTVL.

This rearrangement joins TRBV5-8 to TRBJ2-7, with D maybe TRBD1 (6 bases). The CDR3 loop spans 13 amino acids. CDR1 is SGHTS, CDR2 YDEGEE, per germline. Trimming pared 0 bases from V and 6 bases from J, leaving 10 bases between. The CDR3, as DNA: TGTGCCAGCAGCTTGGACAGGGAAGGCGAGCAGTACTTC. It encodes CASSLDREGEQYF.

This clone was found a few times. The rearrangement joins TRBV19 to TRBJ2-1, with 9 nucleotides matching TRBD2. Germline trimming cut 3 bases from V and 3 bases from J; bases unmatched to any gene: 0. The CDR3 sequence is 14 residues long. Germline V gene data show CDR1 as LNHDA and CDR2 as SQIVND (reference sequence). CDR3 loop: CASSMTSGYNEQFF. The CDR3 nucleotides read TGTGCCAGTAGTATGACTAGCGGCTACAATGAGCAGTTCTTC.

The rearrangement links TRBV5-4 to TRBJ2-7, with a tentative D call TRBD1 (7 bases). CDR1 and CDR2 (germline): SGHNT, YYREEE (reference sequence). The CDR3 is made up of 11 amino acids. V was shortened by 7 bases and J by 6 bases, with 11 bases between the two germline ends. This CDR3 reads CASQGGPEQYF. For the CDR3, the DNA is TGTGCCAGCCAGGGGGGCCCCGAGCAGTACTTC.

This clone was picked up a small number of times. J is TRBJ1-2 and V is TRBV2; TRBD1 is a possible D gene (6 bases). Trimming removed 2 bases at V and 3 bases at J, with 13 bases between. Per the germline V gene, CDR1 is SNHLY and CDR2 is FYNNEI. This CDR3 is built from 15 residues. CDR3 protein: CASSESAGVYYGYTF. CDR3 bases: TGTGCCAGCAGTGAATCGGCAGGGGTATACTATGGCTACACCTTC.

This clone was seen once. The V gene is TRBV30, the J gene TRBJ2-1, with no clear D. The CDR3 has 11 residues. Germline V lookup: CDR1 GTSNPN, CDR2 SVGIG (reference sequence). V was pared by 8 bases and J by 4 bases, with 9 bases between. CDR3: CATASYNEQFF. The CDR3 bases are TGTGCCACGGCTAGTTACAATGAGCAGTTCTTC.

In its sample, this clone was seen once. J is TRBJ2-5 and V is TRBV29-1, with D tentatively TRBD2 (6 bases). From germline, CDR1 is SQVTM and CDR2 ANQGSEA. With 4 bases removed from V and 2 bases from J, the gap between germline ends came to 8 bases. The CDR3 sequence is 12 residues long. CDR3 DNA sequence: TGCAGCGTTGTGGGACTTCAAGAGACCCAGTACTTC. Protein: CSVVGLQETQYF.

As regards this clone: Germline is not matched at one junction end, which may reflect a read error. V usage is TRBV7-7 and J usage is TRBJ2-3; TRBD2 agrees at 12 bases. Germline V gene sequence: CDR1 SSHAT, CDR2 FNYEAQ (reference sequence). The CDR3 spans 17 residues. CDR3 DNA: TGTGCTAGCAGCTTAGATCCTAGCGGGAGGGCCACAGATACGCAGTATTTT. Amino acid sequence: CASSLDPSGRATDTQYF.

The sample holds one count of this clone. The V gene is TRBV6-5, the J gene TRBJ1-2; D ambiguous. The germline V gene encodes CDR1 MNHEY and CDR2 SVGAGI. This CDR3 is 13 amino acids long. V lost 6 bases, J lost 2 bases, and 10 bases lay in between. CDR3 nucleotide sequence: TGTGCCAGCAGGACAAACGCCAACTATGGCTACACCTTC. Protein: CASRTNANYGYTF.

V and J are TRBV6-5 and TRBJ2-7; D possibly corresponds to TRBD2 (6 bases). This CDR3 comprises 15 residues. Trimming removed 5 bases from V and 3 bases from J, with 17 bases in between. Germline V lookup: CDR1 MNHEY, CDR2 SVGAGI. In nucleotides, the CDR3 is TGTGCCAGCAGTAGTCCCGGGACTTCCAACTACGAGCAGTACTTC. It yields the protein CASSSPGTSNYEQYF.

This chain connects TRBV2 to TRBJ2-1; 8 bases align to TRBD2. This CDR3 is 14 amino acids long. Losses at the gene ends were 5 bases for V and 6 bases for J; bases not matched to a gene: 6. CDR1 is SNHLY, CDR2 FYNNEI, per germline. In DNA, the CDR3 is TGTGCCAGCAGTCGGGGACTAGACTTCAATGAGCAGTTCTTC. Translating it yields CASSRGLDFNEQFF.

This clone came up a few times. This sequence joins TRBV6-6 and TRBJ2-3; a possible D gene is TRBD2 (6 bases). The CDR3 loop spans 16 amino acids. The germline V gene has CDR1 MNHNY and CDR2 SVGAGI (reference sequence). Trimming removed 0 bases from V and 0 bases from J, with 10 bases in between. CDR3 protein: CASSYSTSTSTDTQYF. CDR3 bases: TGTGCCAGCAGTTACTCGACTAGTACTAGCACAGATACGCAGTATTTT.